The clone carrying this T cell receptor beta chain was seen more than once but under ten times. Antigen specificity is unknown. Sequencing used immunoSEQ version 4 in survey mode. Produced via immunoSEQ multiplex PCR; TCRdb's table is partial and in-frame only. Of roughly 13,000 clones in the sample, 71% were seen once. The germline V gene encodes CDR1 LNHDA and CDR2 SQIVND (reference sequence). The ends were cut back, 1 base at V and 0 bases at J, with 6 bases in the middle. The CDR3 has 15 residues. This record belongs to a study of persistence of HIV-infected CD4 T cells. Cells were stimulated with CMV-infected fibroblast lysates at about 10 ug/mL. Sorting selected CD4+ T cells upregulating both CD40 ligand and CD69. Donors had CD4+ T cell counts above 400 cells/uL and were CMV-seropositive. PBMCs were depleted of CD8+ T cells before stimulation.

The TCR was taken from an adult man with HIV who was CMV-seropositive. The input for sequencing was CD4+ T cells sorted from PBMCs after approximately 18-hour stimulation, taken from a patient who received antiretroviral therapy. This chain uses TRBV19 with TRBJ2-2; D gene unclear. CDR3 coding DNA: TGTGCCAGTAGTATAGGCCGGGCGAACACCGGGGAGCTGTTTTTT. This sequence encodes CASSIGRANTGELFF.